The 5 T cell receptor beta chains below were found in one sample sequenced in a study of T cells of healthy individuals (dated by TCRdb to about 2018). Library creation used 5' RACE. Sequencing took place on an Illumina MiSeq. TCRdb redid the processing of the public reads, applying fastp at Q25 and MiXCR, and retained in-frame beta chains. Each entry is one CDR3 protein sequence, shown with its most common DNA and genes. The sample contains 90,000 to 100,000 distinct CDR3 sequences, approximately 16% of them found a single time. Approximately 6% of the sample is taken by the ten largest. The receptors were gathered from a human donor in good health.

This clonotype was seen at least ten times. J is TRBJ1-1 and V is TRBV20-1, with no clear D. The CDR3 has 12 amino acids. V was cut by 6 bases and J by 5 bases, with 13 bases left in between. CDR1 is DFQATT, CDR2 SNEGSKA, per germline (reference sequence). Here the CDR3 DNA reads TGCAGTGCCCCCCCTCTGGGGACTGAAGCTTTCTTT. Its protein is CSAPPLGTEAFF.

The chain recombines TRBV20-1 with TRBJ1-5, with D perhaps TRBD1 (6 bases). CDR1 is DFQATT, CDR2 SNEGSKA, per germline (reference sequence). V was shortened by 1 base and J by 5 bases, with 9 bases between the two germline ends. This CDR3 spans 13 amino acids. CDR3 residues: CSARGGADQPQHF. CDR3 nucleotides: TGCAGTGCTAGAGGGGGGGCGGATCAGCCCCAGCATTTT.

This clonotype has a handful of counts. The rearrangement joins TRBV11-3 to TRBJ1-3; D might be TRBD1 (5 bases). The CDR3 spans 14 residues. Germline loops: CDR1 SGHNT, CDR2 YENEEA. Between the trimmed V and J ends, which lost 5 bases and 1 base, there was a span of 9 bases. The DNA of the CDR3 is TGTGCCAGCAGCGAAGGGGCGTCTGGAAACACCATATATTTT. The encoded protein is CASSEGASGNTIYF.

This clonotype has just a few counts. The chain employs TRBV4-3 and TRBJ2-3; D unclear. The germline V gene encodes CDR1 LGHNA and CDR2 YSLEER. The CDR3 is 17 residues long. Trimming took off 0 bases at V and 0 bases at J, with 13 bases between the two ends. In nucleotides, the CDR3 is TGCGCCAGCAGCCAAGAGCGGTGGGCAGCTAGCACAGATACGCAGTATTTT. Protein: CASSQERWAASTDTQYF.

Concerning this clonotype: The junction departs from germline at one end; a sequencing error may be responsible. J is TRBJ2-3 and V is TRBV5-6; 11 bases fit TRBD1. The CDR3 consists of 12 residues. Germline lookup yields CDR1 SGHDT and CDR2 YYEEEE. The CDR3 nucleotides are TGTGCCAGCAGCTGGACAGGGGGCCGATTTAATTTT. This sequence encodes CASSWTGGRFNF.